This T cell receptor beta chain was recovered during a study of T cell responses to AZD1222 COVID-19 vaccine. Overall study findings and caveats: None of the repertoires were sampled until the peak T cell response had passed. With two AZD1222 doses given, Spike-specific TCR breadth and depth both rose. The sample set comprised mostly white British donors with more females, and clonal diversity was possibly underestimated.

Per germline, CDR1 MNHEY and CDR2 SVGAGI. The CDR3 runs 14 residues. J gave up 7 bases and V 5 bases, and 3 bases lay outside the gene matches. This clone was recorded at least ten times. Its antigen is currently unknown. Assay: immunoSEQ multiplex PCR; the TCRdb copy retains only in-frame clones and omits some. Counted here are fewer than 150,000 clones, 70% to 90% occurring once; the ten biggest clones make up approximately 7.6%. The receptor comes from an adult in good health. The sample was peripheral blood, taken on day 0 of AZD1222 vaccination. V gene TRBV6-5 combines with J gene TRBJ1-4; 11 bases fit TRBD1. CDR3: CASSSGTGGEKLFF. The CDR3 nucleotides read TGTGCCAGCAGTAGCGGGACAGGGGGTGAAAAACTGTTTTTT.